One sample yielded the 20 T cell receptor beta chains listed below, sequenced in a study of Graves' ophthalmopathy and Graves' hyperthyroidism. Researchers took RNA transcripts and amplified TCR beta CDR3 regions from them. RT-PCR with HTBI primers came first, then second-round multiplex PCR. TCRdb re-called the multiplex PCR reads with MiXCR, one entry per CDR3 protein. The sample has a few hundred thousand distinct CDR3 sequences, about 40% seen once. Sequencing was carried out using peripheral blood or thyroid tissue (not recorded which). The source is an adult man with Graves' hyperthyroidism.

In this sample, this clonotype turned up many times. The V and J genes are TRBV7-8 and TRBJ1-1; perhaps TRBD1 as D (5 bases). Germline assignment: CDR1 SGHVS and CDR2 FQNEAQ. This CDR3 has 12 amino acids. V lost 5 bases and J lost 7, with 11 bases in between. The CDR3 nucleotides are TGTGCCAGCAGCCCAGCCGGGGGTGAAGCTTTCTTT. Protein: CASSPAGGEAFF.

This clonotype was recorded at least ten times. This rearrangement joins TRBV25-1 to TRBJ1-4, with D unclear. The CDR3 loop spans 16 amino acids. Germline CDR1 and CDR2: MGHDK and SYGVNS. V shed 3 bases and J shed 4 bases, with 15 bases lying between them. CDR3 in amino acids: CASSESGSTLNEKLFF. The CDR3 nucleotides are TGTGCCAGCAGTGAGTCCGGCAGTACACTTAATGAAAAACTGTTTTTT.

Note on this clonotype: This could be a read error, since a much larger clone is one nucleotide away. V is TRBV10-3 and J is TRBJ1-5; TRBD1 matches at 9 bases. The CDR3 extends over 13 amino acids. CDR1 is ENHRY, CDR2 SYGVKD, per germline. V lost 6 bases to trimming and J lost 6 bases; unmatched junction nucleotides: 3. The CDR3 here is CAISTGGSQPQHF. The CDR3 coding sequence is TGTGCCATCAGCACAGGGGGCAGTCAGCCCCAGCATTTT.

The chain recombines TRBV27 with TRBJ2-5; D may correspond to TRBD1 or TRBD2 (5 bases each). Germline loops: CDR1 MNHEY, CDR2 SMNVEV (reference sequence). V shed 2 bases and J shed 3 bases, with 13 bases lying between them. The CDR3 is 15 amino acids. This CDR3 is CASSLIGGREETQYF. CDR3 in DNA: TGTGCCAGCAGTTTAATTGGGGGACGGGAAGAGACCCAGTACTTC.

About this clonotype: A much larger clone differs by one base, so this may be a read error. The genes are TRBV12-3 or TRBV12-4 and TRBJ1-1, with D hard to call. CDR3 length: 14 amino acids. CDR3 coding DNA: TGTGCTAGTGGTTTGATGCCCATGGACACTGAAGCTTTCTTT. Its protein product is CASGLMPMDTEAFF.

This clonotype was detected many times. CDR3 coding DNA: TGTGCCAGCAGGGAATACAGGTTCACAGGGATTAATCAGCCCCAGCATTTT. Its protein product is CASREYRFTGINQPQHF. The rearrangement joins TRBV6-1 to TRBJ1-5; a weak D match, TRBD1 (6 bases). V lost 6 bases, J lost 4 bases, and 22 bases lay in between. Germline assignment: CDR1 MNHNS and CDR2 SASEGT. This CDR3 comprises 17 residues.

The chain employs TRBV10-3 and TRBJ2-7; TRBD1 agrees at 11 bases. Trimming took 0 bases from V and 1 from J; bases not matched to a gene: 5. Germline V gene data show CDR1 as ENHRY and CDR2 as SYGVKD. The CDR3 is 17 amino acids. CDR3 DNA: TGTGCCATCAGTGAGTCGGACAGGGGGCTGGCGTCCTACGAGCAGTACTTC. This encodes CAISESDRGLASYEQYF.

Notes on this clonotype: At one end the junction does not follow the germline gene, possibly because of a read error. The chain couples TRBV7-3 to TRBJ1-4, with D perhaps TRBD1 (6 bases). The CDR3 consists of 14 residues. The germline V gene has CDR1 SGHTA and CDR2 FQGTGA. The CDR3, as DNA: TGCGCCAGCAGCTCCAGGGGTACCCAGGAAAAACTGTTTTTT. This translates into CASSSRGTQEKLFF.

The genes are TRBV20-1 and TRBJ2-3; D is perhaps TRBD2 (5 bases). V lost 3 bases and J 8 bases, leaving 9 bases between the germline ends. The CDR3 runs 11 residues. Germline CDR1 reads DFQATT; CDR2 reads SNEGSKA (reference sequence). As DNA, the CDR3 is TGCAGTGCTAGCCGACGGGGTACGCAGTATTTT. Translated: CSASRRGTQYF.

The V gene is TRBV19, the J gene TRBJ2-6, with 7 bases aligning to TRBD1. The V segment lost 9 bases and the J segment 13 bases; nucleotides outside the gene matches: 9. Germline values: CDR1 LNHDA, CDR2 SQIVND (reference sequence). The CDR3 extends over 12 amino acids. The CDR3 DNA reads as TGTGCCAGCTCTCGAACGGACAGGGTCCTGACTTTC. Its translation: CASSRTDRVLTF.

This clonotype was found a few times. This chain connects TRBV11-2 to TRBJ1-4; D uncertain. V lost 3 bases and J 5 bases, leaving 13 bases between the germline ends. The CDR3 covers 15 residues. Per the germline V gene, CDR1 is SGHAT and CDR2 is FQNNGV. The CDR3 here is CASSFMAGPNEKLFF. As DNA, the CDR3 is TGTGCCAGCAGCTTCATGGCAGGCCCAAATGAAAAACTGTTTTTT.

J is TRBJ2-7 and V is TRBV7-9, with TRBD2 matching 8 bases. The CDR3 has 14 amino acids. Losses at the gene ends were 4 bases for V and 7 bases for J; bases not matched to a gene: 9. Germline CDR1 is SEHNR and CDR2 is FQNEAQ (reference sequence). The CDR3 coding sequence is TGTGCCAGCAGCTCGAGCGGGGGTCGGGATGAGCAGTACTTC. Translating it yields CASSSSGGRDEQYF.

This clonotype was recorded many times. This chain joins TRBV6-1 and TRBJ1-5, with D perhaps TRBD1 (5 bases). Germline V CDR1 and CDR2: MNHNS, SASEGT. Trimming removed 10 bases from V and 6 bases from J, with 19 bases in between. The CDR3 totals 14 residues. This CDR3 reads CATLTGTGLQPQHF. DNA of the CDR3: TGTGCCACCCTGACCGGTACGGGGCTTCAGCCCCAGCATTTT.

This clonotype was recorded once. The chain is built from TRBV12-3 or TRBV12-4 and TRBJ1-1; perhaps TRBD1 as D (5 bases). The V and J ends lost 6 bases and 5 bases respectively, with 19 bases between them. The CDR3 is 15 amino acids. The CDR3: CASRGDGGVYTEAFF. Here the CDR3 DNA reads TGTGCCAGCAGGGGGGACGGGGGGGTTTATACTGAAGCTTTCTTT.

This clonotype appeared many times. The rearrangement links TRBV25-1 to TRBJ1-1; D not resolved. CDR1 MGHDK and CDR2 SYGVNS come from the germline V gene. V was cut by 0 bases and J by 4 bases, with 12 bases left in between. The CDR3 is 15 residues long. The CDR3, as DNA: TGTGCCAGCAGTGAATATCTGGGGAGCGTCACTGAAGCTTTCTTT. As protein: CASSEYLGSVTEAFF.

CDR3 sequence (DNA): TGCGCCAGCAGCTTGGGGCAGGCTGAGCAGTACTTC. Protein product: CASSLGQAEQYF. This chain links TRBV5-1 with TRBJ2-7; unclear D gene. Trimming shortened V by 0 bases and J by 7 bases, and 8 bases separated the two germline ends. This CDR3 is 12 amino acids long. CDR1 is SGHRS, CDR2 YFSETQ, per germline.

This rearrangement joins TRBV2 to TRBJ2-7; 8 positions match TRBD1. The junction had 12 bases not matched to a gene; V was cut back by 0 bases and J by 2 bases. The germline gives CDR1 SNHLY, CDR2 FYNNEI. The CDR3 loop spans 18 amino acids. The CDR3, as DNA: TGTGCCAGCAGTGAAGCGATAGGGCAGGGGGCCCGTCCCTACGAGCAGTACTTC. Its protein is CASSEAIGQGARPYEQYF.

This clonotype was seen many times. The rearrangement uses TRBV19 and TRBJ2-7; D not resolved. The V end was cut by 3 bases, the J end by 0 bases, with 6 bases between. The CDR3 runs 13 residues. CDR1 is LNHDA, CDR2 SQIVND, per germline (reference sequence). The CDR3 is CASSMGISYEQYF. The CDR3 DNA reads TGTGCCAGTAGTATGGGCATCTCCTACGAGCAGTACTTC.

The rearrangement uses TRBV15 and TRBJ1-5; 7 bases fit TRBD1. With V trimmed by 0 bases and J by 6 bases, 11 bases remained unmatched. The germline V gene encodes CDR1 LNHNV and CDR2 YYDKDF (reference sequence). The CDR3 is made up of 17 amino acids. In DNA, the CDR3 is TGTGCCACCAGCAGAGATCGGGTGGCAGGGGGGACTCAGCCCCAGCATTTT. This codes for CATSRDRVAGGTQPQHF. The full variable domain, completed using reference TRBV15 and TRBJ1-5, is DAMVIQNPRYQVTQFGKPVTLSCSQTLNHNVMYWYQQKSSQAPKLLFHYYDKDFNNEADTPDNFQSRRPNTSFCFLDIRSPGLGDTAMYLCATSRDRVAGGTQPQHFGDGTRLSIL.

This clonotype was observed a handful of times. Just one base apart from a much larger clone, this may be a read error. The chain joins TRBV6-5 to TRBJ2-7; unclear D gene. Matching the DNA end better, TRBJ2-5 makes the J call doubtful. The germline V gene has CDR1 MNHEY and CDR2 SVGAGI. This CDR3 region has 12 residues. The CDR3 spells CASSYDEETQYF. The DNA for the CDR3 is TGTGCCAGCAGTTACGACGAGGAGACCCAGTACTTC.